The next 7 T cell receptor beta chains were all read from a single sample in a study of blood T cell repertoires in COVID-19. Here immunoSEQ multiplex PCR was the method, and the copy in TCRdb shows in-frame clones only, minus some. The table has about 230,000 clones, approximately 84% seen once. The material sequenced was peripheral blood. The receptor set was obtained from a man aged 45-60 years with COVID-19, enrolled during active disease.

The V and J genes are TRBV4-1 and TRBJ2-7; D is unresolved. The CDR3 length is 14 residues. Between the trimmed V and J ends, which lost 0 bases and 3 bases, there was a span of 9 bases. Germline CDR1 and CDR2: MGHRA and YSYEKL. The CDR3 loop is CASSQDLSLYEQYF. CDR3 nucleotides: TGCGCCAGCAGCCAAGATTTATCCCTCTACGAGCAGTACTTC.

The CDR3 sequence: CASSEAGIEYYGYTF. CDR3 nucleotides: TGTGCCAGCAGTGAAGCGGGCATAGAATACTATGGCTACACCTTC. The chain has TRBV2 and TRBJ1-2; D not resolved. V dropped 0 bases and J dropped 3 bases, with 11 bases sitting between them. This CDR3 has 15 residues. The germline V gene has CDR1 SNHLY and CDR2 FYNNEI.

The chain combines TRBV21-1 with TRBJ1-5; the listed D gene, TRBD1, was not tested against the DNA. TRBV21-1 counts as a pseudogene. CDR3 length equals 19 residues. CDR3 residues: CASSPQGGGQAMSNQPQHF. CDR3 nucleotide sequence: TGTGCCAGCAGCCCCCAGGGGGGCGGACAGGCAATGAGCAATCAGCCCCAGCATTTT.

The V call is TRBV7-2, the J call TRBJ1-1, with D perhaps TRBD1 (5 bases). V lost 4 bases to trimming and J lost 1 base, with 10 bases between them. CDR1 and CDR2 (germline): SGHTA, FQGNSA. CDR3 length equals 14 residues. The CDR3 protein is CASSSTTGNTEAFF. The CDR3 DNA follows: TGTGCCAGCAGCTCAACAACAGGGAACACTGAAGCTTTCTTT.

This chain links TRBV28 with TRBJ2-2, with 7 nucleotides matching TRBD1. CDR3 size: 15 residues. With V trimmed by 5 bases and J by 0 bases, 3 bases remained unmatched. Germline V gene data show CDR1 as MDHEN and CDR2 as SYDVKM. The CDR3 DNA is TGTGCCAGCAGTGGGACAGAAACGAACACCGGGGAGCTGTTTTTT. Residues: CASSGTETNTGELFF.

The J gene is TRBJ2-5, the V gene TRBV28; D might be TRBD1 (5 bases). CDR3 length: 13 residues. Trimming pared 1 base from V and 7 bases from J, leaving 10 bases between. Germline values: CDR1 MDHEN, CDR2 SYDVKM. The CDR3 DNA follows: TGTGCCAGCAGTTTATCGGCAGGGCGGACCCAGTACTTC. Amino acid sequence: CASSLSAGRTQYF.

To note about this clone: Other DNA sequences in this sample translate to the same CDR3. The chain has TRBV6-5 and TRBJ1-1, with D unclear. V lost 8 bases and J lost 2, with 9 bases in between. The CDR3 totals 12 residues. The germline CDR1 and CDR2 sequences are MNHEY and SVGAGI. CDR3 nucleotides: TGTGCCAGCTCTCGGGGAAACACTGAAGCTTTCTTT. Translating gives CASSRGNTEAFF.